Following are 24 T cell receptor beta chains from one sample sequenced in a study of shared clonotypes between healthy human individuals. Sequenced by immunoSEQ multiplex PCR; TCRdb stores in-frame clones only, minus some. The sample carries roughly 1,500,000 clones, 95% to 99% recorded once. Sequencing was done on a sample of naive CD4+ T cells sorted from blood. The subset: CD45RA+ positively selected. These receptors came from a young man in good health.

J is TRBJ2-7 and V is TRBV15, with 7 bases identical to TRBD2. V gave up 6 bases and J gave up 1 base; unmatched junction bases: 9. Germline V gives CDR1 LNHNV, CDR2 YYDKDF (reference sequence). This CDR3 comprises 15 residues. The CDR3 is CATRSTGTTSYEQYF. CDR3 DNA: TGTGCCACCAGATCCACCGGGACTACATCCTACGAGCAGTACTTC.

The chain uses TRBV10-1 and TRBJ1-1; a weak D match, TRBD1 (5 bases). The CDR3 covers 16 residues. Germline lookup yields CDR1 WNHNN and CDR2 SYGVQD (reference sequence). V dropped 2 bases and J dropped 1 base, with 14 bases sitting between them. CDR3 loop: CASSEVVRVRNTEAFF. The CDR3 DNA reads TGCGCCAGCAGTGAGGTTGTCAGGGTGCGGAACACTGAAGCTTTCTTT.

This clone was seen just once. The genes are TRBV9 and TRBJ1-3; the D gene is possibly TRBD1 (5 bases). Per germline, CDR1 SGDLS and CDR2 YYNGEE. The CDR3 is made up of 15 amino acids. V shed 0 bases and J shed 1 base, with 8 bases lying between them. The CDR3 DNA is TGTGCCAGCAGCGTAGATGGGGCATCTGGAAACACCATATATTTT. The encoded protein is CASSVDGASGNTIYF. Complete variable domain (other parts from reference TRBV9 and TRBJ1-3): DSGVTQTPKHLITATGQRVTLRCSPRSGDLSVYWYQQSLDQGLQFLIQYYNGEERAKGNILERFSAQQFPDLHSELNLSSLELGDSALYFCASSVDGASGNTIYFGEGSWLTVV.

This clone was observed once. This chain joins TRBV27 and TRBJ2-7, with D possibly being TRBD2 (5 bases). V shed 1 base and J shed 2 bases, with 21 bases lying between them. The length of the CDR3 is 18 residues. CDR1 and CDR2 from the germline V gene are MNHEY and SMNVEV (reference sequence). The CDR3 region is CASSLFAVRTANTYEQYF. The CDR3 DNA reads TGTGCCAGCAGTTTATTCGCGGTACGGACTGCGAATACCTACGAGCAGTACTTC.

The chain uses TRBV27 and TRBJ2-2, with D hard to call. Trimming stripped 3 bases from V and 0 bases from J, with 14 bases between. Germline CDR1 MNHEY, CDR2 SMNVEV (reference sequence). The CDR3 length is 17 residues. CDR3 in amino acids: CASSLGLTASNTGELFF. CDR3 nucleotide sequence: TGTGCCAGCAGTTTGGGTTTGACGGCGTCGAACACCGGGGAGCTGTTTTTT.

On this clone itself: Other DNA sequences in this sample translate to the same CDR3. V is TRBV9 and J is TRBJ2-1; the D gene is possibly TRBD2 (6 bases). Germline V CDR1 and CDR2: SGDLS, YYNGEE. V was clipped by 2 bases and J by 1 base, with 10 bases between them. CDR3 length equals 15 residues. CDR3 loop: CASSVVGGSYNEQFF. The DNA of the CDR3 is TGTGCCAGCAGCGTGGTGGGGGGTTCCTACAATGAGCAGTTCTTC. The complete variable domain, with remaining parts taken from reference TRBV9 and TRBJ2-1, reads DSGVTQTPKHLITATGQRVTLRCSPRSGDLSVYWYQQSLDQGLQFLIQYYNGEERAKGNILERFSAQQFPDLHSELNLSSLELGDSALYFCASSVVGGSYNEQFFGPGTRLTVL.

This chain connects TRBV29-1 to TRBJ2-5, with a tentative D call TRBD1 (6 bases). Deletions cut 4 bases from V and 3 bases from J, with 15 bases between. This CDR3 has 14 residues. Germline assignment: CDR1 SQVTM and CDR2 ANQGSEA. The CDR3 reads CSVVGLGAEETQYF. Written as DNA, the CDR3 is TGCAGCGTTGTCGGCTTGGGGGCCGAAGAGACCCAGTACTTC.

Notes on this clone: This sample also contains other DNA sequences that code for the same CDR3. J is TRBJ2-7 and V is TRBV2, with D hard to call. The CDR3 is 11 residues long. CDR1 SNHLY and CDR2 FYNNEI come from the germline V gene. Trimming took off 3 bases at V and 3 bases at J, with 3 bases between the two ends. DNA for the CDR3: TGTGCCAGCAGTGACGGCTACGAGCAGTACTTC. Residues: CASSDGYEQYF.

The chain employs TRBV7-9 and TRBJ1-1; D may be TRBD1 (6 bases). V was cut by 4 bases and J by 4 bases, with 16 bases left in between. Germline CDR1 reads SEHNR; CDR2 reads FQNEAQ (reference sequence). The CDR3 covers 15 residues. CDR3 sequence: CASSSYAGVRTEAFF. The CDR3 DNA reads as TGTGCCAGCAGCTCCTATGCAGGGGTTCGCACTGAAGCTTTCTTT.

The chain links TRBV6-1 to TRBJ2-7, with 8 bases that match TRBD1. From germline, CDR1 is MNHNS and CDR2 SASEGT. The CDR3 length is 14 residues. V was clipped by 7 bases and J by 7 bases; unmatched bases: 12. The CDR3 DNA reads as TGTGCCAGCATCAAACAGGGGGGCCTAGGGGAGCAGTACTTC. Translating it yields CASIKQGGLGEQYF.

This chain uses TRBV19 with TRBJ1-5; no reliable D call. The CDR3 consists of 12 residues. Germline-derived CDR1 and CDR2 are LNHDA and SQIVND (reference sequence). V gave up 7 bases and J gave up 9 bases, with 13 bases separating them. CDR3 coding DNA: TGTGCCAGTAAGACTACTACCCCGCCCCAGCATTTT. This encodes CASKTTTPPQHF. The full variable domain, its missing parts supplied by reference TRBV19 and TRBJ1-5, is DGGITQSPKYLFRKEGQNVTLSCEQNLNHDAMYWYRQDPGQGLRLIYYSQIVNDFQKGDIAEGYSVSREKKESFPLTVTSAQKNPTAFYLCASKTTTPPQHFGDGTRLSIL.

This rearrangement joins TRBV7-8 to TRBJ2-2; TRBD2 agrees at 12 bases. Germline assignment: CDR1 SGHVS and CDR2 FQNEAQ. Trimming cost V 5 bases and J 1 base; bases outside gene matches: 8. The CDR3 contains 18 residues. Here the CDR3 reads CASSRLAGALGNTGELFF. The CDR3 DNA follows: TGTGCCAGCAGCCGACTAGCGGGAGCCCTCGGGAACACCGGGGAGCTGTTTTTT.

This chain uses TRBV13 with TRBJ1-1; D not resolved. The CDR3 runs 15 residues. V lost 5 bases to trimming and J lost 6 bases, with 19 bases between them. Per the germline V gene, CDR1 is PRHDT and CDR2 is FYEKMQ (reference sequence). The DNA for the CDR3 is TGTGCCAGCAGCCCCAAGACACTTGAACCCGCTGAAGCTTTCTTT. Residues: CASSPKTLEPAEAFF.

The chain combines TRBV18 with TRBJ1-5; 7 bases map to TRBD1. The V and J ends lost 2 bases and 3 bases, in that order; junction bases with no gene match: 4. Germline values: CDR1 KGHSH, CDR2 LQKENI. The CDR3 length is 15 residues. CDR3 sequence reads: CASSPGTAFNQPQHF. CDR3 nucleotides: TGTGCCAGCTCACCAGGGACAGCGTTCAATCAGCCCCAGCATTTT. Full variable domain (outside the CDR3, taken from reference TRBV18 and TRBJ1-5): NAGVMQNPRHLVRRRGQEARLRCSPMKGHSHVYWYRQLPEEGLKFMVYLQKENIIDESGMPKERFSAEFPKEGPSILRIQQVVRGDSAAYFCASSPGTAFNQPQHFGDGTRLSIL.

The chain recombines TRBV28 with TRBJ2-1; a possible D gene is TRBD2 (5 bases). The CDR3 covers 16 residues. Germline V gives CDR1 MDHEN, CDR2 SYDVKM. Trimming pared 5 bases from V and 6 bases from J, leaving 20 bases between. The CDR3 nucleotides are TGTGCCAGCAGTCACCCAACTAGGTCAGGCGGCAATGAGCAGTTCTTC. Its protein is CASSHPTRSGGNEQFF.

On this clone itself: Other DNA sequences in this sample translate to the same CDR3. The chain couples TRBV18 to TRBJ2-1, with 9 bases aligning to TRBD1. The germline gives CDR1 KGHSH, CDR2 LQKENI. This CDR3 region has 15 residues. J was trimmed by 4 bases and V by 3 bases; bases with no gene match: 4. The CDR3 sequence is CASSPPGQGYNEQFF. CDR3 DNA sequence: TGTGCCAGCTCACCCCCGGGACAGGGATACAATGAGCAGTTCTTC. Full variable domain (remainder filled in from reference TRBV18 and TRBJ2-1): NAGVMQNPRHLVRRRGQEARLRCSPMKGHSHVYWYRQLPEEGLKFMVYLQKENIIDESGMPKERFSAEFPKEGPSILRIQQVVRGDSAAYFCASSPPGQGYNEQFFGPGTRLTVL.

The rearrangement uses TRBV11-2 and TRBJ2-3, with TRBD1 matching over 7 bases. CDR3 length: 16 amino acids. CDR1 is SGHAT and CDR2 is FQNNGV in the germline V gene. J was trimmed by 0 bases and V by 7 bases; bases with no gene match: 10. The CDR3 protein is CASKFPGRGSTDTQYF. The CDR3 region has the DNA TGTGCCAGCAAATTCCCCGGCAGGGGGAGCACAGATACGCAGTATTTT.

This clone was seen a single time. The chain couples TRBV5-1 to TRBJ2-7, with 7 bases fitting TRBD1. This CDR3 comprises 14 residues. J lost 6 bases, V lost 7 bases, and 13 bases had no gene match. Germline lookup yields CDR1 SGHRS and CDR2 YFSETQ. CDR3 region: CASGPGQPAAEQYF. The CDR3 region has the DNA TGCGCCAGCGGCCCGGGACAGCCTGCCGCCGAGCAGTACTTC.

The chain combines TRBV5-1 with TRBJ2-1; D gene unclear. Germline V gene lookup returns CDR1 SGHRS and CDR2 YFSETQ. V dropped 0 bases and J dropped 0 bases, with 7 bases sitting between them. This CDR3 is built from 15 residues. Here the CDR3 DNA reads TGCGCCAGCAGCTTGGATCCAGCCTCCTACAATGAGCAGTTCTTC. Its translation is CASSLDPASYNEQFF. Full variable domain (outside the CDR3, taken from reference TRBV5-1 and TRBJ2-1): KAGVTQTPRYLIKTRGQQVTLSCSPISGHRSVSWYQQTPGQGLQFLFEYFSETQRNKGNFPGRFSGRQFSNSRSEMNVSTLELGDSALYLCASSLDPASYNEQFFGPGTRLTVL.

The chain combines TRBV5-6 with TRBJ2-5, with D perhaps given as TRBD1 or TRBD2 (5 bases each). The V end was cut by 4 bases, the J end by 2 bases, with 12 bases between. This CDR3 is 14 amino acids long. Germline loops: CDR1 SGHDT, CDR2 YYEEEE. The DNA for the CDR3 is TGTGCCAGCAGCCCGGGACGGACACAAGAGACCCAGTACTTC. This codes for CASSPGRTQETQYF.

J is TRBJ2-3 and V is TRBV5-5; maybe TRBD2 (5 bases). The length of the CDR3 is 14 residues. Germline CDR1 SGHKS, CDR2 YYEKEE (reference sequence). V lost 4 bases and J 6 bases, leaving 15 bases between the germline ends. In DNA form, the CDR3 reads TGTGCCAGCAGCACCGGACTTGGTCTGGATACGCAGTATTTT. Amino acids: CASSTGLGLDTQYF.

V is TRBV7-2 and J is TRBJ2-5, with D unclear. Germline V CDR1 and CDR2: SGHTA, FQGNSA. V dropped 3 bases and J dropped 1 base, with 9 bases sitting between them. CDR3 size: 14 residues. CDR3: CASSFHGSQETQYF. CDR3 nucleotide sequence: TGTGCCAGCAGCTTTCATGGGTCCCAAGAGACCCAGTACTTC.

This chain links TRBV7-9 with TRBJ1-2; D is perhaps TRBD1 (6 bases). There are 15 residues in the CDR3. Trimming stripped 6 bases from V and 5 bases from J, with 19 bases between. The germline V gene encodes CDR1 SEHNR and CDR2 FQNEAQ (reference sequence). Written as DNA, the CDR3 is TGTGCCAGCAGTCTTGTCGGGGGCAAGCTATATGGCTACACCTTC. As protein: CASSLVGGKLYGYTF.

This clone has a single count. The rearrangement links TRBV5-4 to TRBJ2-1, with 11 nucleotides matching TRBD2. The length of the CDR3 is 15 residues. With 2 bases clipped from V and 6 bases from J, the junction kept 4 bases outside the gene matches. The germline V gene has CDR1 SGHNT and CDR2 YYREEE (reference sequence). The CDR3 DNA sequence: TGTGCCAGCAGCTTAGTGGGGACTAGCGGCAATGAGCAGTTCTTC. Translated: CASSLVGTSGNEQFF. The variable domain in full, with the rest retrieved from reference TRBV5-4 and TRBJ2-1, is ETGVTQSPTHLIKTRGQQVTLRCSSQSGHNTVSWYQQALGQGPQFIFQYYREEENGRGNFPPRFSGLQFPNYSSELNVNALELDDSALYLCASSLVGTSGNEQFFGPGTRLTVL.